A single sample gave rise to the 32 T cell receptor beta chains below, sequenced in a study of T cells expressing NK-cell markers. TCRdb reprocessed the 5' RACE reads and stores each CDR3 protein as one record, lacking DNA. Its table lists about 460,000 distinct CDR3 sequences. Material: blood T cells: a sorted CD56 or NKG2C T cell subset, CD4+ or CD8+ T cells, or bulk PBMC T cells (not recorded which). The receptors were gathered from a woman in her forties or fifties in good health.

V gene TRBV5-1 combines with J gene TRBJ2-1; TCRdb lists TRBD1, though no DNA is available to test this call. The CDR3 is made up of 18 amino acids. Germline V gene sequence: CDR1 SGHRS, CDR2 YFSETQ. CDR3 sequence reads: CASSLRVQGQSSYNEQFF.

The chain uses TRBV20-1 and TRBJ2-5; there is no DNA to check the TCRdb D call of TRBD1. Germline V CDR1 and CDR2: DFQATT, SNEGSKA (reference sequence). This CDR3 is built from 15 residues. CDR3 protein: CSAETGTGVRETQYF.

This chain uses TRBV20-1 with TRBJ2-1; TCRdb proposes TRBD2, but this gene call is untestable without DNA. CDR3 length: 14 amino acids. CDR1 is DFQATT, CDR2 SNEGSKA, per germline (reference sequence). This CDR3 reads CSALRGGRINEQFF.

The chain is built from TRBV5-5 and TRBJ1-5. Per germline, CDR1 SGHKS and CDR2 YYEKEE (reference sequence). This CDR3 is 14 amino acids long. CDR3 loop: CASSLGISDQPQHF.

The chain uses TRBV10-3 and TRBJ2-5; as DNA is missing, the TRBD1 call by TCRdb cannot be tested. This CDR3 contains 13 residues. Germline CDR1 reads ENHRY; CDR2 reads SYGVKD. CDR3 in amino acids: CAIRPGSQETQYF.

The chain is built from TRBV9 and TRBJ2-2; TCRdb indicates TRBD1, and absent DNA this call remains unverified. Germline-derived CDR1 and CDR2 are SGDLS and YYNGEE. The CDR3 totals 14 residues. The chain's CDR3 is CASTQGVNTGELFF.

This chain joins TRBV5-1 and TRBJ1-1; TCRdb's D call, TRBD1, is unchecked because there is no DNA. The germline V gene has CDR1 SGHRS and CDR2 YFSETQ. The CDR3 extends over 13 amino acids. The CDR3 region is CASSSRGEPEAFF.

The V and J genes are TRBV10-3 and TRBJ1-5. CDR3 size: 12 residues. The V gene's germline CDR1 is ENHRY and CDR2 SYGVKD. CDR3: CAISESSWTQHF.

This rearrangement joins TRBV15 to TRBJ1-5. This CDR3 region has 13 residues. The germline CDR1 and CDR2 sequences are LNHNV and YYDKDF (reference sequence). This CDR3 reads CATSRGGGSAQHF.

The chain couples TRBV5-5 to TRBJ1-2. The CDR3 is 15 amino acids. The germline V gene has CDR1 SGHKS and CDR2 YYEKEE (reference sequence). The CDR3 sequence is CASSQDGGLAGGYTF.

The genes are TRBV20-1 and TRBJ2-3; TCRdb proposes TRBD1, but this gene call is untestable without DNA. CDR1 and CDR2 from the germline V gene are DFQATT and SNEGSKA (reference sequence). The CDR3 totals 14 residues. This CDR3 is CSAPRPLSTDTQYF.

The chain employs TRBV2 and TRBJ1-1. The CDR3 sequence is 13 residues long. Germline lookup yields CDR1 SNHLY and CDR2 FYNNEI. Here the CDR3 reads CASSRTRNFEAFF.

The V gene is TRBV9, the J gene TRBJ2-3. Germline lookup yields CDR1 SGDLS and CDR2 YYNGEE. This CDR3 has 12 residues. The CDR3 spells CASSEDTDTQYF.

This chain connects TRBV29-1 to TRBJ2-1; TCRdb proposes TRBD2, but this gene call is untestable without DNA. Germline V CDR1 and CDR2: SQVTM, ANQGSEA. The CDR3 consists of 18 residues. CDR3 region: CSVVGLVAGVGSYNEQFF.

The chain links TRBV14 to TRBJ2-7; as DNA is missing, the TRBD2 call by TCRdb cannot be tested. The CDR3 runs to 19 residues. Germline-derived CDR1 and CDR2 are SGHDN and FVKESK. The CDR3 protein is CASSFRLAGGPGSLYEQYF.

This rearrangement joins TRBV20-1 to TRBJ2-1; TCRdb lists TRBD1, though no DNA is available to test this call. The CDR3 is 14 amino acids. The germline CDR1 and CDR2 sequences are DFQATT and SNEGSKA (reference sequence). CDR3 amino acids: CSARVRGRLNEQFF.

This CDR3 is CASKAGVAYNEQFF. The V and J genes are TRBV7-2 and TRBJ2-1. CDR3 length: 14 residues. Per germline, CDR1 SGHTA and CDR2 FQGNSA.

V is TRBV5-1 and J is TRBJ2-2; the TCRdb D gene call, TRBD1, has no DNA to confirm it. The CDR3 totals 15 residues. Germline CDR1 reads SGHRS; CDR2 reads YFSETQ. CDR3 in amino acids: CASSPPGQGDGELFF.

The rearrangement joins TRBV15 to TRBJ1-5; TCRdb calls TRBD1, which cannot be checked without DNA. The CDR3 length is 14 residues. Germline CDR1 is LNHNV and CDR2 is YYDKDF (reference sequence). The CDR3 protein is CATGSGDSNQPQHF.

The chain links TRBV6-6 to TRBJ2-2; TCRdb outputs TRBD1, but without DNA this stays unchecked. Germline-derived CDR1 and CDR2 are MNHNY and SVGAGI (reference sequence). This CDR3 has 15 amino acids. CDR3 loop: CASRKQGVGTGELFF.

This chain links TRBV7-9 with TRBJ2-2. The CDR3 has 15 residues. Looked up from germline, CDR1 is SEHNR and CDR2 is FQNEAQ (reference sequence). The CDR3 sequence is CASSLVLEPPGELFF.

The chain is built from TRBV5-1 and TRBJ2-5; TCRdb reports TRBD2, a call that lacks DNA to check it against. The CDR3 sequence is 15 residues long. Germline lookup yields CDR1 SGHRS and CDR2 YFSETQ. This CDR3 reads CASSPGLRDGETQYF.

The CDR3 loop reads CASSLDRFGSGNTIYF. The chain carries TRBV5-1 and TRBJ1-3. CDR3 length: 16 amino acids. Per the germline V gene, CDR1 is SGHRS and CDR2 is YFSETQ. The full variable domain, rest sourced from reference TRBV5-1 and TRBJ1-3, is KAGVTQTPRYLIKTRGQQVTLSCSPISGHRSVSWYQQTPGQGLQFLFEYFSETQRNKGNFPGRFSGRQFSNSRSEMNVSTLELGDSALYLCASSLDRFGSGNTIYFGEGSWLTVV.

The rearrangement uses TRBV20-1 and TRBJ2-1; without DNA, the TCRdb call of TRBD2 cannot be checked. The length of the CDR3 is 12 residues. Germline V gene sequence: CDR1 DFQATT, CDR2 SNEGSKA (reference sequence). CDR3 loop: CSAGGLYNEQFF.

The rearrangement uses TRBV25-1 and TRBJ1-1. The germline CDR1 and CDR2 sequences are MGHDK and SYGVNS. The CDR3 sequence is 13 residues long. The CDR3 sequence is CASSASGNTEAFF.

This chain joins TRBV7-2 and TRBJ2-2; TCRdb's D call, TRBD1, is unchecked because there is no DNA. This CDR3 contains 14 residues. Germline V lookup: CDR1 SGHTA, CDR2 FQGNSA. CDR3 loop: CASGGQGGTGELFF.

V and J are TRBV18 and TRBJ2-1; TCRdb's assignment of TRBD1 cannot be checked, as there is no DNA. This CDR3 comprises 16 residues. Germline loops: CDR1 KGHSH, CDR2 LQKENI. The CDR3: CASSDDRLSSYNEQFF.

The J gene is TRBJ1-3, the V gene TRBV5-1. The V gene's germline CDR1 is SGHRS and CDR2 YFSETQ. CDR3 size: 16 residues. CDR3 protein: CASSLEALGPENTIYF.

The rearrangement uses TRBV24-1 and TRBJ2-5; the TRBD2 assignment by TCRdb is unverifiable without DNA. CDR3 length: 16 amino acids. Germline-derived CDR1 and CDR2 are KGHDR and SFDVKD. CDR3 sequence: CATSDSPTGRAETQYF.

J is TRBJ2-7 and V is TRBV3-1. The germline V gene has CDR1 LGHDT and CDR2 YNNKEL (reference sequence). This CDR3 spans 13 amino acids. The CDR3: CASSQANSNEQYF.

The J gene is TRBJ1-1, the V gene TRBV6-5. CDR3 length: 15 residues. Germline V gene data show CDR1 as MNHEY and CDR2 as SVGAGI. The CDR3 region is CASSYSIGGLTEAFF.

This chain connects TRBV6-5 to TRBJ2-1; TCRdb calls TRBD2, which cannot be checked without DNA. The CDR3 has 13 residues. Germline CDR1 is MNHEY and CDR2 is SVGAGI. The CDR3 reads CASGARTYNEQFF.